These 8 T cell receptor beta chains originate from one sample sequenced in a study of CD8 T cells in ankylosing spondylitis. Broader study findings: Seemingly distinctive of ankylosing spondylitis blood was a TCR beta motif formed by eight highly homologous variants.

What these receptors recognize is not known. TCRdb itself ran the 5' RACE reads through MiXCR, one entry per CDR3 protein. The sample records under 850,000 distinct CDR3 sequences, around 20% being singletons. Sequencing used blood, either unsorted or a sorted T cell fraction (not recorded which). Every receptor here comes from a male donor with ankylosing spondylitis.

This clonotype showed up just once. The chain combines TRBV20-1 with TRBJ2-7; 9 nucleotides match TRBD2. The CDR3 contains 16 residues. V trimming: 0 bases; J trimming: 2 bases; junction bases outside the gene matches: 8. Germline V gives CDR1 DFQATT, CDR2 SNEGSKA (reference sequence). CDR3: CSARDRELAGTYEQYF. DNA for the CDR3: TGCAGTGCTAGAGATAGGGAGCTAGCGGGAACCTACGAGCAGTACTTC.

Only a few counts were recorded for this clonotype. The gene calls are TRBV12-3 or TRBV12-4 and TRBJ1-5; unclear D gene. V was trimmed by 5 bases and J by 2 bases, leaving 16 bases between them. CDR3 length: 16 residues. CDR3 loop: CASSPHPSYGNQPQHF. In DNA form, the CDR3 reads TGTGCCAGCAGTCCCCACCCCTCTTATGGCAATCAGCCCCAGCATTTT.

The V gene is TRBV18, the J gene TRBJ2-5; TRBD2 is a possible D gene (5 bases). V shed 3 bases and J shed 0 bases, with 8 bases lying between them. The CDR3 consists of 14 residues. From germline, CDR1 is KGHSH and CDR2 LQKENI. CDR3 DNA: TGTGCCAGCTCACCGGGGAGAAACCAAGAGACCCAGTACTTC. It specifies CASSPGRNQETQYF.

V and J are TRBV5-1 and TRBJ2-7, with 11 bases identical to TRBD1. V dropped 0 bases and J dropped 6; count of bases not matched to a gene: 5. This CDR3 has 15 residues. CDR1 is SGHRS, CDR2 YFSETQ, per germline. The CDR3 reads CASSLASGTGGEQYF. The CDR3 region has the DNA TGCGCCAGCAGCTTGGCCTCCGGGACAGGGGGCGAGCAGTACTTC.

This clonotype was observed at least ten times. V gene TRBV7-8 combines with J gene TRBJ2-7, with 10 bases aligning to TRBD1. The CDR3 runs 13 residues. CDR1 is SGHVS and CDR2 is FQNEAQ in the germline V gene. The V segment lost 5 bases and the J segment 7 bases; nucleotides outside the gene matches: 5. CDR3 nucleotide sequence: TGTGCCAGCAGCCGGACAGGGGGTTGGGAGCAGTACTTC. Residues: CASSRTGGWEQYF.

This clonotype was recorded once. The chain couples TRBV24-1 to TRBJ2-5; perhaps TRBD1 as D (6 bases). V lost 7 bases to trimming and J lost 1 base, with 12 bases between them. Germline V gene sequence: CDR1 KGHDR, CDR2 SFDVKD. There are 14 residues in the CDR3. The CDR3 sequence: CATRSTGAQETQYF. The CDR3 bases are TGTGCCACCAGATCGACAGGAGCCCAAGAGACCCAGTACTTC.

This clonotype occurred a few times. This chain links TRBV6-5 with TRBJ2-1; TRBD1 agrees at 7 bases. The CDR3 extends over 15 amino acids. Germline CDR1 is MNHEY and CDR2 is SVGAGI. Losses at the gene ends were 4 bases for V and 3 bases for J; bases not matched to a gene: 6. In DNA form, the CDR3 reads TGTGCCAGCAGTTTCCGACAGGGTAGCTACAATGAGCAGTTCTTC. Its protein is CASSFRQGSYNEQFF.

The sample holds a few counts of this clonotype. The rearrangement joins TRBV10-3 to TRBJ2-3; D might be TRBD2 (6 bases). The V and J ends lost 5 bases and 5 bases respectively, with 11 bases between them. This CDR3 is 13 amino acids long. Germline values: CDR1 ENHRY, CDR2 SYGVKD. The CDR3 sequence is CAISPGGGDTQYF. The CDR3 DNA reads as TGTGCCATCAGTCCCGGGGGAGGAGATACGCAGTATTTT.